The 3 T cell receptor beta chains below were found in one sample sequenced in a study of blood T cell repertoires in COVID-19. The protocol was immunoSEQ multiplex PCR, while the TCRdb copy is restricted to in-frame clones and leaves out a portion. The repertoire holds just over 250,000 clones, with about 85% as singletons. The sample was peripheral blood. All receptors come from a man aged 60 to 69 who had recovered from COVID-19.

The chain uses TRBV7-9 and TRBJ1-4, with a weak D call TRBD1 (5 bases). In germline, CDR1 is SEHNR, CDR2 FQNEAQ (reference sequence). The V and J ends lost 4 bases and 4 bases respectively, with 10 bases between them. The CDR3 sequence is 14 residues long. The CDR3 DNA sequence: TGTGCCAGCAGCTACCGGGACTATAATGAAAAACTGTTTTTT. Amino acids: CASSYRDYNEKLFF.

The gene calls are TRBV7-2 and TRBJ1-6; no definite D call. The CDR3 is made up of 20 amino acids. Germline-derived CDR1 and CDR2 are SGHTA and FQGNSA. Trimming cost V 0 bases and J 0 bases, with 18 bases left between them. The CDR3: CASSLASVGIKSSYNSPLHF. The DNA of the CDR3 is TGTGCCAGCAGCTTAGCGAGCGTCGGAATAAAGAGCTCCTATAATTCACCCCTCCACTTT.

The chain employs TRBV7-6 and TRBJ1-6, with 8 bases aligning to TRBD1. Looked up from germline, CDR1 is SGHVS and CDR2 is FNYEAQ. V was clipped by 4 bases and J by 7 bases; unmatched bases: 6. This CDR3 contains 15 residues. This CDR3 reads CASSSGTGTNSPLHF. The CDR3 region has the DNA TGTGCCAGCAGCTCCGGGACAGGTACAAATTCACCCCTCCACTTT.